This TCR beta chain was sequenced in a study of T cell responses to AZD1222 COVID-19 vaccine (dated by TCRdb to the early 2020s). Concerning the study at large: AZD1222 recipients with second doses at about 4 weeks or about 12 weeks were pooled, because spike-specific TCR depth and breadth did not differ between schedules. Trial participants were enrolled by age into 18-55, 56-69 and 70-plus year subgroups, with around 150, 28 and 57 TCR-sequenced participants respectively. A total of about 230 trial participants underwent TCR sequencing, of whom some 210 received two doses of AZD1222 and about 25 received two doses of the MenACWY control vaccine. General conclusions and limits of the study: Conclusions about previously exposed vaccinees were limited because only six AZD1222 recipients were SARS-CoV-2 seropositive at baseline. Nearly half of unique spike-specific TCRs reportedly recognized epitopes outside regions mutated in the B.1.351 and B.1.1.7 variants. After two AZD1222 doses, spike-specific TCR breadth and depth were significantly higher than at day 0 and than in MenACWY recipients. Because no day 14 peak-response samples were available, repertoires were characterized only after the peak T cell response. The vaccine-associated CD4 TCRs covered the entire spike protein, and the dominant responses fell in regions 160-218 and 743-854. The 56-69-year group was small, and its depth increase did not reach significance, likely because of low power. Most participants were white British and females outnumbered males, and the authors suggested that clonal diversity may have been underestimated.

This clone showed up just a few times. The target of this receptor is not known. Qualities for individual bases were not recorded, and no much larger clone is one base off. Reading the label with the study, this specimen's time point is: baseline before first vaccination. The vaccinee samples were drawn from two UK trials, COV001 and COV002, one of which was a single-blind randomized controlled phase 2/3 trial testing AZD1222 (ChAdOx1 nCoV-19) in healthy adults. Trial participant PBMC samples were collected at day 0 and day 28 after the second dose for TCRbeta chain sequencing. The CDR3 measures 14 amino acids from cysteine to phenylalanine. Just CDR3 DNA is preserved here, 42 bases in frame from base 1. V is pared back by 1 base and J by 4 bases, with 10 bases lying between the germline termini. CDR1 and CDR2 are drawn from the germline V gene (reference sequence): LNHDA, SQIVND. The CDR3 regions of human TCRbeta chains were subjected to immunosequencing. The source study handled its data this way. Repertoire TCRs were matched against a reference library of SARS-CoV-2-specific TCRs generated with the MIRA antigen-specificity platform. Breadth meant the fraction of unique TCRs that were SARS-CoV-2-associated, whereas depth meant the fraction of total T cells that were SARS-CoV-2-associated. Each spike-specific TCR was assigned to its reactive spike region and to a CD4 or CD8 class using the MIRA data. Log10-transformed breadth and depth values were compared by one-way ANOVA with Sidak's multiple comparisons tests. Not all clones reach the TCRdb copy of this immuneACCESS table, which keeps in-frame sequences only. Checked studies attribute under half of the gap to unresolved V genes and leave the rest unexplained. That table gives V, J and clone size, and the DNA gave D and trimming. The sample records about 110,000 clones, roughly 82% of which are singletons. The leading ten clones occupy approximately 5% of the sample.

The TCR sequence derives from an adult in good health. The sequence is built from TRBV19 and TRBJ1-2, with no D gene named confidently. The starting material was peripheral blood, obtained on day 0 of AZD1222 vaccination. The bases are TGTGCCAGTAGTATAGGAAATAGAGGCTATGGCTACACCTTC. Its translation reads: CASSIGNRGYGYTF.